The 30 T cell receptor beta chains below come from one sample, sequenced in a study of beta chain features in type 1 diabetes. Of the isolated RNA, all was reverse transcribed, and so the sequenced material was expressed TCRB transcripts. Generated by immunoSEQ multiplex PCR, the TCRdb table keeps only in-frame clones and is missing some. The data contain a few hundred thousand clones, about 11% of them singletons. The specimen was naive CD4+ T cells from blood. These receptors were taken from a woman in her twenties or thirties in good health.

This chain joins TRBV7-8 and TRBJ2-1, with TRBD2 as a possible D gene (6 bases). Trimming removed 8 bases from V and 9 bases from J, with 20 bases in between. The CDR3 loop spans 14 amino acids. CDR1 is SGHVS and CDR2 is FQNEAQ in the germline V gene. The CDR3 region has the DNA TGTGCCAGCCACCATGTCCCTAGCGACGGTGAGCAGTTCTTC. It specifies CASHHVPSDGEQFF.

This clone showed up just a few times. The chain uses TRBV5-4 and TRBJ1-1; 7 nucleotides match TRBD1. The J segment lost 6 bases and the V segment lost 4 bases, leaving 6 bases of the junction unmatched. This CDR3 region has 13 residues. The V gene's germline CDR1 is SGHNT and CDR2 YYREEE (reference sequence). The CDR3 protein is CASSLGQSPEAFF. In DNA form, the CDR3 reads TGTGCCAGCAGCCTGGGACAGTCGCCTGAAGCTTTCTTT.

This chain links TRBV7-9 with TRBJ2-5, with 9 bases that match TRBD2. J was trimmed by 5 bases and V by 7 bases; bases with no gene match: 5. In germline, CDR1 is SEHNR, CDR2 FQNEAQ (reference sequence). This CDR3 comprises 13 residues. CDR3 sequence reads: CASTRAGGETQYF. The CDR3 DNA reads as TGTGCCAGCACCCGGGCGGGAGGGGAGACCCAGTACTTC.

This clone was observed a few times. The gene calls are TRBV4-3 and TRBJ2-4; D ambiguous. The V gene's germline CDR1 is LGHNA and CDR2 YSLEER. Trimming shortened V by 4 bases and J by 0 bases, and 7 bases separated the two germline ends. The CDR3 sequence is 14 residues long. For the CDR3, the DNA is TGCGCCAGCAGCCCCAAACTAGCCAAAAACATTCAGTACTTC. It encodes CASSPKLAKNIQYF.

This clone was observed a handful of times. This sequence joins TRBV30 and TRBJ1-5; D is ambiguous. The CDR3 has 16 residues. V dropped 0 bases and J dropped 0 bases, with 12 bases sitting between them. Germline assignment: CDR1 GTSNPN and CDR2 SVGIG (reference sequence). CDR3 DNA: TGTGCCTGGAGTGTACAGACACCTCTTAGCAATCAGCCCCAGCATTTT. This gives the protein CAWSVQTPLSNQPQHF.

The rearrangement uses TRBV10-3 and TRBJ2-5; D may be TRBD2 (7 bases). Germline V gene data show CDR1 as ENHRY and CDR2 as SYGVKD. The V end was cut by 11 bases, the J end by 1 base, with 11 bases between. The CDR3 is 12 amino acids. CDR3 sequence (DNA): TGTGCCTCCCGGGGGGCCCAAGAGACCCAGTACTTC. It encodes CASRGAQETQYF.

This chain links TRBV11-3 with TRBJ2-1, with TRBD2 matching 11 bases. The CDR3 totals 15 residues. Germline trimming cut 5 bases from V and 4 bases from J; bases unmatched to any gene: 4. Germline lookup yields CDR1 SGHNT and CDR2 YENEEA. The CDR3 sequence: CASSQRLAGYNEQFF. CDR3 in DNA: TGTGCCAGCAGCCAAAGACTAGCGGGATACAATGAGCAGTTCTTC. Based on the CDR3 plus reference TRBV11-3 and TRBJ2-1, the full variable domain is EAGVVQSPRYKIIEKKQPVAFWCNPISGHNTLYWYLQNLGQGPELLIRYENEEAVDDSQLPKDRFSAERLKGVDSTLKIQPAELGDSAVYLCASSQRLAGYNEQFFGPGTRLTVL.

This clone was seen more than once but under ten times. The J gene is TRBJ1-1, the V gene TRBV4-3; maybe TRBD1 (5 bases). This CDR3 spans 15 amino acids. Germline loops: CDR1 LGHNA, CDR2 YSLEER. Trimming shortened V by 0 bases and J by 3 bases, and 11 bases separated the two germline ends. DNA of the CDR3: TGCGCCAGCAGCCAAGATTGGGGGGGAGACACTGAAGCTTTCTTT. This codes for CASSQDWGGDTEAFF.

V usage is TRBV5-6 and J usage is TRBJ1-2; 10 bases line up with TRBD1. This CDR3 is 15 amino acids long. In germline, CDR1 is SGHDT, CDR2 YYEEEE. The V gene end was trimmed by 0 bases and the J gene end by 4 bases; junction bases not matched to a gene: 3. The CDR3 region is CASSLGDRGFYGYTF. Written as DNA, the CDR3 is TGTGCCAGCAGCTTGGGGGACAGGGGATTCTATGGCTACACCTTC.

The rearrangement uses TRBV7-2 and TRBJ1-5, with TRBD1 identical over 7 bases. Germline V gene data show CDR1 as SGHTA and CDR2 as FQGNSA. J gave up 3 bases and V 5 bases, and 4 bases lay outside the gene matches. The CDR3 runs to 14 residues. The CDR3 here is CASSRDSDNQPQHF. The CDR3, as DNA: TGTGCCAGCAGCCGGGACAGCGACAATCAGCCCCAGCATTTT. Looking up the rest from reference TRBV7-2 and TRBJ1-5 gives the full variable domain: GAGVSQSPSNKVTEKGKDVELRCDPISGHTALYWYRQSLGQGLEFLIYFQGNSAPDKSGLPSDRFSAERTGGSVSTLTIQRTQQEDSAVYLCASSRDSDNQPQHFGDGTRLSIL.

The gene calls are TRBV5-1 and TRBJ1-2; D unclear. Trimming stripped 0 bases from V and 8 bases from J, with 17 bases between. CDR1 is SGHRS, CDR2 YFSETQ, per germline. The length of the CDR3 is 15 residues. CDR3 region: CASSLDLRGAGGYTF. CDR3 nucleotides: TGCGCCAGCAGCTTGGATTTGCGGGGAGCGGGGGGCTACACCTTC.

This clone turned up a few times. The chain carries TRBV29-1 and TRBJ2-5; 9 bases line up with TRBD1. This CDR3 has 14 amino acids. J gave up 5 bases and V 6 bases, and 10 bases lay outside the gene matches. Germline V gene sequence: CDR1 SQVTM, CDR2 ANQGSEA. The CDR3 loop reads CSVPGQGTSETQYF. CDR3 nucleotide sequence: TGCAGCGTCCCGGGACAGGGCACAAGTGAGACCCAGTACTTC.

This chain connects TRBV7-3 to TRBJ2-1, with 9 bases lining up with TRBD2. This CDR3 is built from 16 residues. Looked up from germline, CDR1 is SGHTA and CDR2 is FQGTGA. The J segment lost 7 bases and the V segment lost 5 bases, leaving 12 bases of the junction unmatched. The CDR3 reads CASSRLGREGQNEQFF. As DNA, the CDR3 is TGTGCCAGCAGCAGACTGGGGCGGGAGGGCCAAAATGAGCAGTTCTTC.

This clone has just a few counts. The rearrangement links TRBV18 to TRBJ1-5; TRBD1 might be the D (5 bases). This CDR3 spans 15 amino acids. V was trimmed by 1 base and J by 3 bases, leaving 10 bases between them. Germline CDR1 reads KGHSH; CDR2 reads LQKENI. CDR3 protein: CASSPRRADNQPQHF. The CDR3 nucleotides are TGTGCCAGCTCACCACGCAGGGCGGACAATCAGCCCCAGCATTTT.

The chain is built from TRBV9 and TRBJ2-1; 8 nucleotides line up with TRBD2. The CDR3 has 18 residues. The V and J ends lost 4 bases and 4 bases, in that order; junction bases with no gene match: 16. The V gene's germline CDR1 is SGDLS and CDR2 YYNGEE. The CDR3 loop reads CASSTDPGGSGSYNEQFF. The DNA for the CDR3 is TGTGCCAGCAGCACCGACCCGGGAGGCAGCGGGAGTTACAATGAGCAGTTCTTC. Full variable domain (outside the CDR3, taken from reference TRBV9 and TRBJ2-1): DSGVTQTPKHLITATGQRVTLRCSPRSGDLSVYWYQQSLDQGLQFLIQYYNGEERAKGNILERFSAQQFPDLHSELNLSSLELGDSALYFCASSTDPGGSGSYNEQFFGPGTRLTVL.

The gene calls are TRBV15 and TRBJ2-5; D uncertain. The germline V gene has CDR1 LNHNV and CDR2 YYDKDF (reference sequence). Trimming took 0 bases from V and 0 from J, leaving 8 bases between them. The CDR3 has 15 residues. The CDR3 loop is CATSRDLGYQETQYF. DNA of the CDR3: TGTGCCACCAGCAGAGATCTCGGTTACCAAGAGACCCAGTACTTC.

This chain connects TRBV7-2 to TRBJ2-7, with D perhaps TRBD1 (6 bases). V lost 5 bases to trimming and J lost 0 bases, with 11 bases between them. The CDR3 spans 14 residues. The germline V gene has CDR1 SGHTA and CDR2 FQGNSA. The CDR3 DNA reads TGTGCCAGCAGCCCCCGACAGGACTCCTACGAGCAGTACTTC. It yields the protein CASSPRQDSYEQYF. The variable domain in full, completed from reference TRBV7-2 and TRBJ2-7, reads GAGVSQSPSNKVTEKGKDVELRCDPISGHTALYWYRQSLGQGLEFLIYFQGNSAPDKSGLPSDRFSAERTGGSVSTLTIQRTQQEDSAVYLCASSPRQDSYEQYFGPGTRLTVT.

CDR3 residues: CASSRGASGRSPTQYF. Here the CDR3 DNA reads TGTGCCAGCAGCCGCGGGGCTAGCGGGAGGTCTCCGACCCAGTACTTC. The V and J genes are TRBV28 and TRBJ2-5, with 11 positions matching TRBD2. There are 16 residues in the CDR3. J lost 7 bases, V lost 6 bases, and 13 bases had no gene match. Per germline, CDR1 MDHEN and CDR2 SYDVKM.

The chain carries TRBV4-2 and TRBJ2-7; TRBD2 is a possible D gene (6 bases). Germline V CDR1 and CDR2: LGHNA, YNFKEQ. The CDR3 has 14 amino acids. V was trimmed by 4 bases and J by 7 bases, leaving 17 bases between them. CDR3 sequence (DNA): TGTGCCAGCAGCCCTAGGCGGGAATCTGGAGAGCAGTACTTC. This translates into CASSPRRESGEQYF.

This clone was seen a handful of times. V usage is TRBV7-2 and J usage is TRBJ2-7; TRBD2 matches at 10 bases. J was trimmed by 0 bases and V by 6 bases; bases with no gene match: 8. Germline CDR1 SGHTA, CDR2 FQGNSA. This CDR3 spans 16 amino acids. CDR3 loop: CASRLQAGGGSYEQYF. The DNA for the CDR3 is TGTGCCAGCAGGCTCCAAGCGGGAGGGGGCTCCTACGAGCAGTACTTC.

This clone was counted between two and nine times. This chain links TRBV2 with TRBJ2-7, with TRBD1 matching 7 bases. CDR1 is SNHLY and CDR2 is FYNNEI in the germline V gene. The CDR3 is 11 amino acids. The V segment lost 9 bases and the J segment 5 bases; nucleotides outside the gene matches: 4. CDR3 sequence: CASRQGHEQYF. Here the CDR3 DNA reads TGTGCCAGTAGACAGGGCCACGAGCAGTACTTC. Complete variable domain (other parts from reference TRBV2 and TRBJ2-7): EPEVTQTPSHQVTQMGQEVILRCVPISNHLYFYWYRQILGQKVEFLVSFYNNEISEKSEIFDDQFSVERPDGSNFTLKIRSTKLEDSAMYFCASRQGHEQYFGPGTRLTVT.

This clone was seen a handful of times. CDR3 in DNA: TGTGCCAGCAGCCCCCGGGGAACTGGGGCCAACGTCCTGACTTTC. Residues: CASSPRGTGANVLTF. The V gene is TRBV9, the J gene TRBJ2-6, with D perhaps matching TRBD2 (5 bases). The CDR3 loop spans 15 amino acids. V lost 4 bases to trimming and J lost 2 bases, with 10 bases between them. The germline V gene encodes CDR1 SGDLS and CDR2 YYNGEE.

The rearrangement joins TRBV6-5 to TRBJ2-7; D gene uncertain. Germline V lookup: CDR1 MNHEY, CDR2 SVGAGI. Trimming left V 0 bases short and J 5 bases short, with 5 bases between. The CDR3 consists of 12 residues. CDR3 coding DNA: TGTGCCAGCAGTTACTCTCCCAACGAGCAGTACTTC. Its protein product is CASSYSPNEQYF.

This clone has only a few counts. The CDR3 region has the DNA TGTGCCAGCAGTCTCATGGGGTGGAGGGGAGCCAAAAACATTCAGTACTTC. It specifies CASSLMGWRGAKNIQYF. V is TRBV7-8 and J is TRBJ2-4; D may be TRBD2 (6 bases). V gave up 6 bases and J gave up 0 bases, with 18 bases separating them. There are 17 residues in the CDR3. Germline CDR1 reads SGHVS; CDR2 reads FQNEAQ.

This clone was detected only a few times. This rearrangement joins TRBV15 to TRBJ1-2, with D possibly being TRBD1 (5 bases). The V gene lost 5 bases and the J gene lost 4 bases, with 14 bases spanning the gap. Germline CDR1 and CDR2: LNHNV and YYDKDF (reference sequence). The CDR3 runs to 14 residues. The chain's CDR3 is CATSVLRGGYGYTF. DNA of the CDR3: TGTGCCACCAGCGTTCTCCGCGGGGGCTATGGCTACACCTTC. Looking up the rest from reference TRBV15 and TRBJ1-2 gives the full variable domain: DAMVIQNPRYQVTQFGKPVTLSCSQTLNHNVMYWYQQKSSQAPKLLFHYYDKDFNNEADTPDNFQSRRPNTSFCFLDIRSPGLGDTAMYLCATSVLRGGYGYTFGSGTRLTVV.

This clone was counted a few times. The CDR3, as DNA: TGTGCCAGCAGCTTGGGTTTCGGGACAGATTCGACAAATGAAAAACTGTTTTTT. Translated, it gives CASSLGFGTDSTNEKLFF. V is TRBV5-4 and J is TRBJ1-4, with 7 bases that match TRBD1. Germline V gives CDR1 SGHNT, CDR2 YYREEE (reference sequence). V trimming: 0 bases; J trimming: 5 bases; junction bases outside the gene matches: 13. CDR3 length: 18 amino acids. The full variable domain, with the rest looked up from reference TRBV5-4 and TRBJ1-4, is ETGVTQSPTHLIKTRGQQVTLRCSSQSGHNTVSWYQQALGQGPQFIFQYYREEENGRGNFPPRFSGLQFPNYSSELNVNALELDDSALYLCASSLGFGTDSTNEKLFFGSGTQLSVL.

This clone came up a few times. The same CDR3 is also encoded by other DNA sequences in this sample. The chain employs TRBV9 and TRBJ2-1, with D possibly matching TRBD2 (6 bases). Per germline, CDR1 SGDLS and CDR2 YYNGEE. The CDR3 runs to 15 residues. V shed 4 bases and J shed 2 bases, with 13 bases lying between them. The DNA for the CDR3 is TGTGCCAGCAGCCCGACCGGAGGGCCCTACAATGAGCAGTTCTTC. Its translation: CASSPTGGPYNEQFF.

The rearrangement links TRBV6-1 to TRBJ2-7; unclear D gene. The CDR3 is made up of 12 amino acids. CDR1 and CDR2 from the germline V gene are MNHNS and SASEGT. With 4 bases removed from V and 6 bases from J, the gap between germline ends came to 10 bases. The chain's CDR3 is CASSAWAIEQYF. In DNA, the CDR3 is TGTGCCAGCAGTGCATGGGCTATCGAGCAGTACTTC.

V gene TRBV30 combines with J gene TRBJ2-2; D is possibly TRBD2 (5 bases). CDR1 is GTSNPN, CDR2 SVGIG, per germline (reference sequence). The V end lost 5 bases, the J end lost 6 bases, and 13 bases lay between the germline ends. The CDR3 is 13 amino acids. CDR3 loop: CAWGRARAGELFF. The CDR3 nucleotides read TGTGCCTGGGGCCGGGCGAGGGCCGGGGAGCTGTTTTTT.

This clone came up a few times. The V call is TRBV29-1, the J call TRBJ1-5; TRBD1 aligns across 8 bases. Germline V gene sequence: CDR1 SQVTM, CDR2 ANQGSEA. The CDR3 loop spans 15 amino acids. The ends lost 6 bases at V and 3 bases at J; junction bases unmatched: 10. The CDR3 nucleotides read TGCAGCGTCGGTGAGAGACAGGGGTACAATCAGCCCCAGCATTTT. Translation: CSVGERQGYNQPQHF.